This T cell receptor beta chain appears in the sequencing data of a study of T cells in Graves' hyperthyroidism and ophthalmopathy. This clonotype was detected only a few times. Antigen unknown. Findings and limits, study-wide: Blood samples included most of the expanded thyroid clonotypes exceeding 0.001.

TCR beta CDR3 regions were amplified from RNA transcripts. Carried out on the TCR CDR3, a first-round RT-PCR used the HTBI primer set. One entry per CDR3 protein, called by TCRdb with MiXCR from the multiplex PCR reads. The sample lists around 350,000 distinct CDR3 sequences, 15% to 20% occurring once. Germline values: CDR1 KGHSH, CDR2 LQKENI. Trimming shortened V by 3 bases and J by 10 bases, and 10 bases separated the two germline ends. The CDR3 covers 13 residues. V and J are TRBV18 and TRBJ1-6; possible D gene TRBD1, 6 bases. The sequence derives from a woman aged 18-29 years with Graves' hyperthyroidism. Sequencing used blood. The CDR3 sequence is CASSPSDRSPLHF. CDR3 sequence (DNA): TGTGCCAGCTCACCTAGCGACAGGTCACCCCTCCACTTT.